Here is one T cell receptor beta chain with its context. The record originates from a study of blood T cell repertoires in COVID-19. Study summary: From T cells, B-cell-depleted T cells, or PBMCs came the material, which was cDNA or gDNA.

In the study's own analysis: Reference gene primers were amplified, and this amplification served to estimate nucleated cell counts. Only in-frame clones appear in the TCRdb table, and some are missing; sequencing was by immunoSEQ multiplex PCR. Clonal size and the V and J genes are those of that table, whereas D and trimming came from the DNA. The table includes about 350,000 clones, more than 75% detected once. The CDR3 loop spans 14 amino acids. Germline CDR1 is MNHEY and CDR2 is SVGAGI. Trimming left V 2 bases short and J 7 bases short, with 14 bases between. Participants were aged about 18 to 95 years, lived in over 20 US areas, and enrolled virtually. Cohorts were assigned according to the clinical history that participants reported.

The chain couples TRBV6-5 to TRBJ1-2; no definite D call. This TCR came from a woman between 25 and 40 years old who had recovered from COVID-19. Sequences were obtained from PBMCs or T cells enriched from blood (not recorded which). The CDR3 DNA sequence: TGTGCCAGCAGTTACAGAGGCCCAGAGGGTGGCTACACCTTC. Translation gives CASSYRGPEGGYTF.